The 32 T cell receptor beta chains below were found in one sample sequenced in a study of T cell responses to AZD1222 COVID-19 vaccine. This table comes from immunoSEQ multiplex PCR, and its TCRdb copy is limited to in-frame clones, with some not included. Of 250,000 to 300,000 clones listed, 90% to 95% are singletons. The sequenced sample was peripheral blood, obtained 28 days after the second AZD1222 dose. These receptors came from an adult who received the AZD1222 COVID-19 vaccine.

The V and J genes are TRBV9 and TRBJ1-1, with 8 nucleotides matching TRBD1. The V gene's germline CDR1 is SGDLS and CDR2 YYNGEE. Trimming at V came to 6 bases and at J to 1 base, leaving 5 bases not matched to a gene. This CDR3 spans 14 amino acids. The CDR3, as DNA: TGTGCCAGCACCCCTCAGGGGGCGAACACTGAAGCTTTCTTT. Its protein product is CASTPQGANTEAFF.

V is TRBV7-2 and J is TRBJ1-5; 8 nucleotides line up with TRBD1. This CDR3 comprises 15 residues. Germline V CDR1 and CDR2: SGHTA, FQGNSA. The trim removed 4 bases at V and 0 bases at J, leaving 2 bases unmatched. In DNA form, the CDR3 reads TGTGCCAGCAGCTCTCAGGGGGCTAGCAATCAGCCCCAGCATTTT. Protein: CASSSQGASNQPQHF. The whole variable domain, filled in from reference TRBV7-2 and TRBJ1-5, reads GAGVSQSPSNKVTEKGKDVELRCDPISGHTALYWYRQSLGQGLEFLIYFQGNSAPDKSGLPSDRFSAERTGGSVSTLTIQRTQQEDSAVYLCASSSQGASNQPQHFGDGTRLSIL.

The rearrangement uses TRBV4-2 and TRBJ2-3; 10 nucleotides agree with TRBD2. This CDR3 region has 17 residues. The V gene's germline CDR1 is LGHNA and CDR2 YNFKEQ. V was clipped by 4 bases and J by 1 base; unmatched bases: 8. The CDR3: CASSPGSGTSGTDTQYF. DNA of the CDR3: TGTGCCAGCAGCCCTGGATCGGGGACTAGCGGCACAGATACGCAGTATTTT.

The chain couples TRBV12-1 to TRBJ2-2. TRBV12-1 is a pseudogene locus. The CDR3 runs to 11 residues. For the CDR3, the DNA is TGTGCCAGCGGTGAAACCGGGGAGCTGTTTTTT. Translating gives CASGETGELFF.

This chain links TRBV5-4 with TRBJ1-2; D call uncertain. This CDR3 region has 14 residues. Trimming pared 4 bases from V and 4 bases from J, leaving 14 bases between. Germline assignment: CDR1 SGHNT and CDR2 YYREEE (reference sequence). The CDR3 sequence: CASSPKEVGYGYTF. The CDR3 bases are TGTGCCAGCAGCCCCAAGGAGGTTGGCTATGGCTACACCTTC.

This sequence joins TRBV7-8 and TRBJ2-7; D possibly corresponds to TRBD2 (7 bases). Germline V gene sequence: CDR1 SGHVS, CDR2 FQNEAQ. The V end lost 5 bases, the J end lost 3 bases, and 17 bases lay between the germline ends. The CDR3 is made up of 15 amino acids. The CDR3 coding sequence is TGTGCCAGCAGCCCTTGGGGGGGCGACCTCTACGAGCAGTACTTC. Residues: CASSPWGGDLYEQYF. The variable domain in full, with the rest retrieved from reference TRBV7-8 and TRBJ2-7, is GAGVSQSPRYKVAKRGQDVALRCDPISGHVSLFWYQQALGQGPEFLTYFQNEAQLDKSGLPSDRFFAERPEGSVSTLKIQRTQQEDSAVYLCASSPWGGDLYEQYFGPGTRLTVT.

The V gene is TRBV7-8, the J gene TRBJ2-5, with 9 bases lining up with TRBD1. CDR3 length: 15 residues. Germline CDR1 reads SGHVS; CDR2 reads FQNEAQ. The junction had 8 bases not matched to a gene; V was cut back by 5 bases and J by 4 bases. CDR3 sequence reads: CASSRRQGVRETQYF. In DNA form, the CDR3 reads TGTGCCAGCAGCCGTCGACAGGGGGTGAGAGAGACCCAGTACTTC.

V gene TRBV18 combines with J gene TRBJ1-5, with D perhaps TRBD1 (6 bases). Germline V gene lookup returns CDR1 KGHSH and CDR2 LQKENI. The germline V and J ends were trimmed by 2 bases and 7 bases, with 12 bases remaining between them. The CDR3 runs 14 residues. CDR3 region: CASSPEQGRQPQHF. CDR3 bases: TGTGCCAGCTCACCAGAACAGGGTAGGCAGCCCCAGCATTTT.

The chain joins TRBV5-4 to TRBJ2-7, with 14 bases aligning to TRBD2. The CDR3 extends over 14 amino acids. V was clipped by 3 bases and J by 5 bases; unmatched bases: 1. From germline, CDR1 is SGHNT and CDR2 YYREEE (reference sequence). CDR3 amino acids: CASSSGLAGDEQYF. CDR3 coding DNA: TGTGCCAGCAGCTCGGGACTAGCGGGAGACGAGCAGTACTTC.

Concerning this clone itself: Other DNA sequences within the sample encode an identical CDR3. The chain is built from TRBV7-2 and TRBJ1-3, with D perhaps TRBD1 (5 bases). Trimming removed 1 base from V and 0 bases from J, with 7 bases in between. Germline V gene lookup returns CDR1 SGHTA and CDR2 FQGNSA. CDR3 size: 15 residues. The CDR3 DNA reads as TGTGCCAGCAGCTTAGTGGGGGGCTCTGGAAACACCATATATTTT. It is translated as CASSLVGGSGNTIYF.

The V and J genes are TRBV10-1 and TRBJ2-3; unclear D gene. The V and J ends lost 6 bases and 6 bases respectively, with 13 bases between them. In germline, CDR1 is WNHNN, CDR2 SYGVQD (reference sequence). CDR3 length equals 13 residues. The CDR3 region is CASSPTPADTQYF. CDR3 nucleotides: TGCGCCAGCAGCCCTACCCCGGCTGATACGCAGTATTTT.

The chain has TRBV6-5 and TRBJ2-2; 8 bases are a match to TRBD2. The CDR3 is made up of 14 amino acids. Germline V CDR1 and CDR2: MNHEY, SVGAGI. After removal of 6 bases from V and 5 bases from J, the junction contained 5 bases not matched to a gene. CDR3: CASRPGGQTGELFF. CDR3 sequence (DNA): TGTGCCAGCAGGCCGGGGGGGCAAACCGGGGAGCTGTTTTTT.

The rearrangement joins TRBV28 to TRBJ2-3, with D possibly being TRBD2 (5 bases). The length of the CDR3 is 14 residues. Trimming took off 2 bases at V and 1 base at J, with 7 bases between the two ends. Germline CDR1 reads MDHEN; CDR2 reads SYDVKM. The CDR3 loop is CASSLAGRTDTQYF. The CDR3 DNA sequence: TGTGCCAGCAGTTTAGCGGGCCGCACAGATACGCAGTATTTT.

The chain employs TRBV7-9 and TRBJ2-2; 7 bases map to TRBD1. The CDR3 covers 17 residues. Unmatched junction bases numbered 9, after V lost 0 bases and J lost 5 bases. Germline V CDR1 and CDR2: SEHNR, FQNEAQ (reference sequence). CDR3 nucleotides: TGTGCCAGCAGCTTAGCGCTAGAGACAGGGATGACCGGGGAGCTGTTTTTT. This sequence encodes CASSLALETGMTGELFF.

V is TRBV7-2 and J is TRBJ2-7; D gene ambiguous. Germline V lookup: CDR1 SGHTA, CDR2 FQGNSA. Deletions cut 4 bases from V and 4 bases from J, with 11 bases between. The CDR3 consists of 13 residues. CDR3 sequence reads: CASSSTARYEQYF. In DNA form, the CDR3 reads TGTGCCAGCAGCTCCACGGCCCGGTACGAGCAGTACTTC.

This clone was seen only a few times. V usage is TRBV6-5 and J usage is TRBJ1-1, with TRBD1 matching over 9 bases. Trimming at V came to 6 bases and at J to 7 bases, leaving 6 bases not matched to a gene. Per germline, CDR1 MNHEY and CDR2 SVGAGI. CDR3 length: 13 amino acids. CDR3 sequence: CASSFSGQGEAFF. CDR3 sequence (DNA): TGTGCCAGCAGCTTCTCGGGACAGGGTGAAGCTTTCTTT.

CDR3 sequence reads: CASSARVGNTIYF. DNA for the CDR3: TGTGCCAGCAGCGCGAGAGTTGGAAACACCATATATTTT. This chain joins TRBV5-6 and TRBJ1-3, with D unclear. This CDR3 has 13 amino acids. V gave up 4 bases and J gave up 3 bases, with 8 bases separating them. The V gene's germline CDR1 is SGHDT and CDR2 YYEEEE.

This clone was counted once. This sample includes further DNA sequences coding for the same CDR3. This sequence joins TRBV28 and TRBJ2-5; the D gene is possibly TRBD1 (5 bases). Trimming stripped 3 bases from V and 3 bases from J, with 8 bases between. The CDR3 runs to 13 residues. Per germline, CDR1 MDHEN and CDR2 SYDVKM. The CDR3 DNA follows: TGTGCCAGCAGTTTGGGCAGGGAAGAGACCCAGTACTTC. Translation: CASSLGREETQYF.

V gene TRBV7-2 combines with J gene TRBJ2-7; 7 bases align to TRBD1. Germline trimming cut 4 bases from V and 6 bases from J; bases unmatched to any gene: 6. Germline V gives CDR1 SGHTA, CDR2 FQGNSA. The CDR3 runs to 13 residues. The CDR3 nucleotides are TGTGCCAGCAGCTCGGGACAGCAGCGCGAGCAGTACTTC. This encodes CASSSGQQREQYF.

V and J are TRBV21-1 and TRBJ2-3; the DNA was not compared with TRBD2, the D call given in the table. TRBV21-1 is classified as a pseudogene. The CDR3 loop spans 16 amino acids. CDR3 loop: CASSKPGFKPTDTQYF. The CDR3 DNA reads as TGTGCCAGCAGCAAACCGGGGTTCAAGCCCACAGATACGCAGTATTTT.

The chain is built from TRBV10-1 and TRBJ2-1; 10 nucleotides line up with TRBD2. Germline V gene data show CDR1 as WNHNN and CDR2 as SYGVQD (reference sequence). The V and J ends lost 4 bases and 8 bases, in that order; junction bases with no gene match: 8. CDR3 length equals 15 residues. CDR3 sequence reads: CASSVLLAGRDEQFF. CDR3 bases: TGCGCCAGCAGTGTTTTACTAGCGGGGAGGGATGAGCAGTTCTTC.

The rearrangement joins TRBV27 to TRBJ2-3, with D maybe TRBD2 (6 bases). Trimming removed 4 bases at V and 5 bases at J, with 13 bases between. Germline loops: CDR1 MNHEY, CDR2 SMNVEV (reference sequence). The CDR3 totals 14 residues. CDR3 region: CASSSRTKLDTQYF. DNA for the CDR3: TGTGCCAGCAGTTCCAGGACTAAATTAGATACGCAGTATTTT.

The gene calls are TRBV7-6 and TRBJ1-4; a weak D match, TRBD1 (6 bases). The germline V gene has CDR1 SGHVS and CDR2 FNYEAQ. Trimming removed 4 bases from V and 8 bases from J, with 11 bases in between. The CDR3 length is 13 residues. The CDR3, as DNA: TGTGCCAGCAGCTCTGGGGGCGGAGAAAAACTGTTTTTT. Translated, it gives CASSSGGGEKLFF.

The chain is built from TRBV5-1 and TRBJ2-7; the match to TRBD2 covers 8 bases. V dropped 7 bases and J dropped 0; count of bases not matched to a gene: 9. CDR1 and CDR2 from the germline V gene are SGHRS and YFSETQ. The CDR3 length is 15 residues. CDR3 residues: CASRTLSGSSYEQYF. The CDR3 bases are TGCGCCAGCCGTACTCTAAGCGGGAGCTCCTACGAGCAGTACTTC.

The chain couples TRBV2 to TRBJ1-1, with 7 bases aligning to TRBD1. The CDR3 loop spans 14 amino acids. Trimming took 4 bases from V and 4 from J; bases not matched to a gene: 6. Germline values: CDR1 SNHLY, CDR2 FYNNEI. In DNA, the CDR3 is TGTGCCAGCAGTGCACAGGGGTGGGGCACTGAAGCTTTCTTT. Its translation: CASSAQGWGTEAFF.

The chain uses TRBV19 and TRBJ2-7; tentative D call: TRBD1 (6 bases). CDR1 is LNHDA, CDR2 SQIVND, per germline (reference sequence). Trimming took off 6 bases at V and 4 bases at J, with 16 bases between the two ends. This CDR3 spans 14 amino acids. The CDR3: CASRETGRPYEQYF. The CDR3 nucleotides are TGTGCCAGTAGAGAGACAGGCCGCCCGTACGAGCAGTACTTC.

This clone appeared once. The V gene is TRBV28, the J gene TRBJ1-5; 7 bases are shared with TRBD1. This CDR3 is built from 14 residues. CDR1 and CDR2 (germline): MDHEN, SYDVKM. After removal of 6 bases from V and 5 bases from J, the junction contained 7 bases not matched to a gene. The CDR3 loop reads CASSPGTEHQPQHF. CDR3 nucleotides: TGTGCCAGCAGCCCCGGGACAGAGCATCAGCCCCAGCATTTT.

The CDR3 region has the DNA TGTGCCAGCAGGGGGGAAAAACTGTTTTTT. Translating gives CASRGEKLFF. The gene calls are TRBV7-9 and TRBJ1-4; D remains unclear. The germline CDR1 and CDR2 sequences are SEHNR and FQNEAQ (reference sequence). V was trimmed by 6 bases and J by 8 bases, leaving 4 bases between them. The CDR3 consists of 10 residues.

V usage is TRBV6-1 and J usage is TRBJ1-2; 10 bases map to TRBD1. Germline V gene lookup returns CDR1 MNHNS and CDR2 SASEGT. The CDR3 is 13 residues long. Losses at the gene ends were 2 bases for V and 7 bases for J; bases not matched to a gene: 1. CDR3 DNA: TGTGCCAGCAGTGAAAGACAGGGGGCTGGCTACACCTTC. Protein: CASSERQGAGYTF.

This clone was recorded only once. The chain combines TRBV6-1 with TRBJ1-1; 8 positions agree with TRBD1. This CDR3 contains 15 residues. The germline gives CDR1 MNHNS, CDR2 SASEGT. Trimming removed 1 base from V and 5 bases from J; junction bases left unmatched: 6. The CDR3 loop reads CASSEEPRGRTEAFF. CDR3 DNA sequence: TGTGCCAGCAGTGAAGAGCCCAGGGGGCGAACTGAAGCTTTCTTT.

The V call is TRBV7-9, the J call TRBJ1-5, with 7 bases fitting TRBD1. V shed 4 bases, J shed 11 bases, and the junction held 8 bases outside the gene matches. Germline CDR1 SEHNR, CDR2 FQNEAQ (reference sequence). The CDR3 consists of 13 residues. The CDR3 nucleotides read TGTGCCAGCAGCTCTCAGGGGGGGTTGGCCCAGCATTTT. Its protein product is CASSSQGGLAQHF.

V usage is TRBV6-5 and J usage is TRBJ2-7; D is uncertain. Trimming shortened V by 2 bases and J by 0 bases, and 11 bases separated the two germline ends. Germline lookup yields CDR1 MNHEY and CDR2 SVGAGI. The CDR3 has 15 residues. CDR3: CASSYRGPLSYEQYF. Written as DNA, the CDR3 is TGTGCCAGCAGTTACAGAGGCCCCCTCTCCTACGAGCAGTACTTC.